Listed here are 30 T cell receptor beta chains from one sample, sequenced in a study of blood T cell repertoires in COVID-19. TCRdb's table, derived via immunoSEQ multiplex PCR, lists solely in-frame clones and lacks some. Among more than 200,000 clones listed, 70% to 90% were seen once. The sample consisted of peripheral blood. Receptors originate from a man at least 80 years old with acute or convalescent COVID-19.

The chain employs TRBV5-1 and TRBJ1-4, with 8 nucleotides matching TRBD1. With 0 bases clipped from V and 7 bases from J, the junction kept 2 bases outside the gene matches. The CDR3 runs 14 residues. Germline assignment: CDR1 SGHRS and CDR2 YFSETQ. CDR3 region: CASSLAGGGEKLFF. CDR3 sequence (DNA): TGCGCCAGCAGCTTGGCAGGGGGCGGTGAAAAACTGTTTTTT.

The rearrangement links TRBV7-9 to TRBJ2-7; 8 positions agree with TRBD1. This CDR3 has 15 residues. J gave up 2 bases and V 4 bases, and 7 bases lay outside the gene matches. The germline V gene has CDR1 SEHNR and CDR2 FQNEAQ (reference sequence). The CDR3 protein is CASSSSSDRAYEQYF. CDR3 bases: TGTGCCAGCAGCTCCTCCTCGGACAGGGCCTACGAGCAGTACTTC.

The chain has TRBV4-1 and TRBJ2-3; 7 bases agree with TRBD2. The germline V gene has CDR1 MGHRA and CDR2 YSYEKL. This CDR3 region has 14 residues. J was trimmed by 2 bases and V by 4 bases; bases with no gene match: 3. The CDR3 DNA is TGCGCCAGCAGCCTTCGGGGGGTCACAGATACGCAGTATTTT. Its protein is CASSLRGVTDTQYF.

This rearrangement joins TRBV24-1 to TRBJ1-5; possibly TRBD1 for D (5 bases). The V end was cut by 0 bases, the J end by 1 base, with 18 bases between. Germline V gene data show CDR1 as KGHDR and CDR2 as SFDVKD. The CDR3 loop spans 19 amino acids. This CDR3 is CATSDLPGWRGLSNQPQHF. As DNA, the CDR3 is TGTGCCACCAGTGATTTGCCCGGGTGGAGGGGCTTGAGCAATCAGCCCCAGCATTTT.

The chain links TRBV7-9 to TRBJ2-7, with D perhaps matching TRBD2 (7 bases). CDR1 SEHNR and CDR2 FQNEAQ come from the germline V gene (reference sequence). The CDR3 contains 14 residues. V was pared by 3 bases and J by 0 bases, with 9 bases between. The CDR3 DNA reads TGTGCCAGCAGCTTTCGGGGGGCCTCCTACGAGCAGTACTTC. Translation: CASSFRGASYEQYF.

The rearrangement joins TRBV5-1 to TRBJ1-2; 10 bases are shared with TRBD1. There are 16 residues in the CDR3. In germline, CDR1 is SGHRS, CDR2 YFSETQ. The J segment lost 7 bases and the V segment lost 5 bases, leaving 14 bases of the junction unmatched. CDR3 nucleotides: TGCGCCAGCAGTACTGGGACAGGGGCTTTTTCAGGTGGCTACACCTTC. Translated, it gives CASSTGTGAFSGGYTF.

There are a few counts of this clone. The V call is TRBV2, the J call TRBJ2-3, with 7 bases fitting TRBD2. CDR1 is SNHLY, CDR2 FYNNEI, per germline. J lost 9 bases, V lost 7 bases, and 10 bases had no gene match. CDR3 length: 13 residues. This chain's CDR3 is CASIESVGGTQYF. CDR3 sequence (DNA): TGTGCCAGCATCGAAAGTGTCGGGGGGACGCAGTATTTT.

The J gene is TRBJ1-5, the V gene TRBV10-3; no reliable D call. This CDR3 has 13 residues. Germline CDR1 and CDR2: ENHRY and SYGVKD. The germline V and J ends were trimmed by 4 bases and 5 bases, with 9 bases remaining between them. CDR3 sequence reads: CAISGGNDQPQHF. The CDR3 DNA reads TGTGCCATCAGTGGAGGGAACGATCAGCCCCAGCATTTT.

The genes are TRBV4-1 and TRBJ1-3; 9 positions match TRBD1. The CDR3 spans 17 residues. J gave up 5 bases and V 3 bases, and 11 bases lay outside the gene matches. The germline V gene encodes CDR1 MGHRA and CDR2 YSYEKL. Here the CDR3 DNA reads TGCGCCAGCAGCCACCAAAGGTCCGGGACAGGGAGAAACACCATATATTTT. Protein sequence: CASSHQRSGTGRNTIYF.

The rearrangement joins TRBV7-2 to TRBJ1-2; 7 bases line up with TRBD1. CDR1 and CDR2 from the germline V gene are SGHTA and FQGNSA. The CDR3 has 11 residues. The V and J ends lost 5 bases and 10 bases, in that order; junction bases with no gene match: 4. In DNA, the CDR3 is TGTGCCAGCAGCCAAGACAGGGACTACACCTTC. Protein: CASSQDRDYTF.

The chain carries TRBV10-3 and TRBJ2-1; no clear D gene. Per the germline V gene, CDR1 is ENHRY and CDR2 is SYGVKD. V was clipped by 9 bases and J by 4 bases, with 16 bases between them. This CDR3 is 14 amino acids long. DNA of the CDR3: TGTGCCATACAATTCAGTGACATTTACAATGAGCAGTTCTTC. This sequence encodes CAIQFSDIYNEQFF.

CDR3 coding DNA: TGCGCCAGCAGCCAAGGCCGGGGATGGGGCAATCAGCCCCAGCATTTT. It encodes CASSQGRGWGNQPQHF. The V and J genes are TRBV4-1 and TRBJ1-5; D is uncertain. The CDR3 has 16 residues. Trimming removed 1 base from V and 2 bases from J, with 12 bases in between. The germline CDR1 and CDR2 sequences are MGHRA and YSYEKL.

The chain has TRBV4-1 and TRBJ2-3; tentative D call: TRBD2 (6 bases). Trimming cost V 0 bases and J 2 bases, with 15 bases left between them. Germline CDR1 is MGHRA and CDR2 is YSYEKL. The CDR3 is 17 residues long. CDR3 region: CASSQDKGTAVTDTQYF. CDR3 DNA: TGCGCCAGCAGCCAAGATAAGGGGACTGCAGTCACAGATACGCAGTATTTT.

This chain joins TRBV13 and TRBJ2-6; 8 bases match TRBD1. The ends lost 5 bases at V and 4 bases at J; junction bases unmatched: 4. From germline, CDR1 is PRHDT and CDR2 FYEKMQ (reference sequence). This CDR3 has 15 residues. The CDR3 spells CASSIRTGGANVLTF. In nucleotides, the CDR3 is TGTGCCAGCAGCATCCGGACAGGGGGGGCCAACGTCCTGACTTTC. The full variable domain, rest sourced from reference TRBV13 and TRBJ2-6, is AAGVIQSPRHLIKEKRETATLKCYPIPRHDTVYWYQQGPGQDPQFLISFYEKMQSDKGSIPDRFSAQQFSDYHSELNMSSLELGDSALYFCASSIRTGGANVLTFGAGSRLTVL.

This chain joins TRBV21-1 and TRBJ2-7; the table names TRBD2, a call not compared with the DNA. TRBV21-1 is described as a pseudogene. This CDR3 comprises 11 residues. The chain's CDR3 is CASSKLCEQYF. The DNA for the CDR3 is TGTGCCAGCAGCAAACTTTGCGAGCAGTACTTC.

The J gene is TRBJ1-2, the V gene TRBV15; possibly TRBD1 for D (6 bases). This CDR3 contains 12 residues. V shed 5 bases and J shed 6 bases, with 10 bases lying between them. Germline V CDR1 and CDR2: LNHNV, YYDKDF (reference sequence). CDR3: CATSLTGHGYTF. The CDR3 DNA reads as TGTGCCACCAGCCTTACAGGGCATGGCTACACCTTC.

The V gene is TRBV14, the J gene TRBJ1-2, with no clear D. Trimming removed 0 bases at V and 5 bases at J, with 7 bases between. This CDR3 is 13 amino acids long. From germline, CDR1 is SGHDN and CDR2 FVKESK. The CDR3 loop reads CASSQDLTYGYTF. In DNA form, the CDR3 reads TGTGCCAGCAGCCAAGACTTAACTTATGGCTACACCTTC.

This clone has a single count. The J gene is TRBJ1-4, the V gene TRBV9; 8 bases fit TRBD1. The trim removed 2 bases at V and 2 bases at J, leaving 2 bases unmatched. CDR1 and CDR2 from the germline V gene are SGDLS and YYNGEE. This CDR3 has 15 residues. The CDR3 DNA reads TGTGCCAGCAGCGTCACAGGGGGGACTAATGAAAAACTGTTTTTT. This gives the protein CASSVTGGTNEKLFF. Together with reference TRBV9 and TRBJ1-4, the CDR3 gives the full variable domain: DSGVTQTPKHLITATGQRVTLRCSPRSGDLSVYWYQQSLDQGLQFLIQYYNGEERAKGNILERFSAQQFPDLHSELNLSSLELGDSALYFCASSVTGGTNEKLFFGSGTQLSVL.

The J gene is TRBJ1-5, the V gene TRBV6-1; D is perhaps TRBD1 (5 bases). Trimming stripped 3 bases from V and 3 bases from J, with 9 bases between. CDR3 length: 14 amino acids. Germline CDR1 and CDR2: MNHNS and SASEGT. The CDR3 DNA is TGTGCCAGCAGTGAGAACAGGTCCAATCAGCCCCAGCATTTT. Protein sequence: CASSENRSNQPQHF.

The rearrangement uses TRBV5-1 and TRBJ2-2; 10 nucleotides agree with TRBD2. The CDR3 sequence is 17 residues long. The ends lost 3 bases at V and 2 bases at J; junction bases unmatched: 7. Germline assignment: CDR1 SGHRS and CDR2 YFSETQ. The CDR3 nucleotides read TGCGCCAGCAGCTCCTTAGCGGGAGGAACTAACACCGGGGAGCTGTTTTTT. Translated, it gives CASSSLAGGTNTGELFF.

The chain recombines TRBV11-2 with TRBJ2-7; D may be TRBD1 (6 bases). This CDR3 is 14 amino acids long. The ends were cut back, 3 bases at V and 6 bases at J, with 15 bases in the middle. Per germline, CDR1 SGHAT and CDR2 FQNNGV. The CDR3 coding sequence is TGTGCCAGCAGCTTTTCAGGGGATAGCTTCGAGCAGTACTTC. Its protein product is CASSFSGDSFEQYF. Full variable domain (outside the CDR3, taken from reference TRBV11-2 and TRBJ2-7): EAGVAQSPRYKIIEKRQSVAFWCNPISGHATLYWYQQILGQGPKLLIQFQNNGVVDDSQLPKDRFSAERLKGVDSTLKIQPAKLEDSAVYLCASSFSGDSFEQYFGPGTRLTVT.

The chain has TRBV2 and TRBJ1-1; 7 positions match TRBD1. With V trimmed by 5 bases and J by 3 bases, 12 bases remained unmatched. CDR3 length equals 16 residues. Per germline, CDR1 SNHLY and CDR2 FYNNEI. The CDR3 bases are TGTGCCAGCAGTCGAACTCGACAGGGAAGGGACACTGAAGCTTTCTTT. This encodes CASSRTRQGRDTEAFF.

CDR3 coding DNA: TGTGCCAGCTCATTAGAAAGCCCCGCGGTTTCTGGAAACACCATATATTTT. Amino acid sequence: CASSLESPAVSGNTIYF. The chain is built from TRBV18 and TRBJ1-3, with D hard to call. The CDR3 contains 17 residues. Germline V lookup: CDR1 KGHSH, CDR2 LQKENI. V lost 5 bases to trimming and J lost 1 base, with 18 bases between them.

CDR3 sequence reads: CASSYSSGTGNNEQFF. The CDR3 DNA follows: TGTGCCAGCAGTTACTCGTCCGGGACAGGGAACAATGAGCAGTTCTTC. The rearrangement uses TRBV6-5 and TRBJ2-1, with 9 bases that match TRBD1. J lost 5 bases, V lost 0 bases, and 5 bases had no gene match. The CDR3 has 16 residues. The germline V gene has CDR1 MNHEY and CDR2 SVGAGI.

CDR3 nucleotides: TGTGCCAGCAGCTACCGGGACAGGGGGCGCAATGAGCAGTTCTTC. It is translated as CASSYRDRGRNEQFF. The chain links TRBV5-4 to TRBJ2-1; TRBD1 matches 12 bases. Per the germline V gene, CDR1 is SGHNT and CDR2 is YYREEE (reference sequence). The V gene end was trimmed by 3 bases and the J gene end by 6 bases; junction bases not matched to a gene: 4. This CDR3 has 15 residues.

This clone occurred a few times. The J gene is TRBJ1-1, the V gene TRBV7-9, with D perhaps matching TRBD1 (6 bases). The V end was cut by 4 bases, the J end by 1 base, with 16 bases between. This CDR3 has 16 amino acids. Germline V gene sequence: CDR1 SEHNR, CDR2 FQNEAQ (reference sequence). CDR3 protein: CASSSLGRTANTEAFF. As DNA, the CDR3 is TGTGCCAGCAGCTCATTGGGAAGGACAGCGAACACTGAAGCTTTCTTT.

V gene TRBV14 combines with J gene TRBJ1-3; unclear D gene. Looked up from germline, CDR1 is SGHDN and CDR2 is FVKESK. The V end was cut by 4 bases, the J end by 5 bases, with 6 bases between. The CDR3 totals 12 residues. The CDR3, as DNA: TGTGCCAGCAGCCTTTCTAGAAACACCATATATTTT. Encoded protein: CASSLSRNTIYF.

The chain links TRBV7-2 to TRBJ1-1, with D possibly TRBD1 on 5 matching bases. Germline CDR1 reads SGHTA; CDR2 reads FQGNSA. The CDR3 spans 14 residues. V shed 4 bases and J shed 1 base, with 10 bases lying between them. In DNA form, the CDR3 reads TGTGCCAGCAGCTCTCAGGGTGGGAACACTGAAGCTTTCTTT. It encodes CASSSQGGNTEAFF.

This chain joins TRBV28 and TRBJ1-2; no clear D. This CDR3 is 13 amino acids long. The germline CDR1 and CDR2 sequences are MDHEN and SYDVKM. V lost 6 bases and J lost 7, with 15 bases in between. The CDR3: CASRDGIFLGYTF. The CDR3 nucleotides read TGTGCCAGCAGAGACGGGATATTCCTTGGCTACACCTTC.

This chain uses TRBV4-3 with TRBJ2-1, with 7 bases identical to TRBD2. From germline, CDR1 is LGHNA and CDR2 YSLEER. The CDR3 contains 20 residues. The trim removed 0 bases at V and 5 bases at J, leaving 19 bases unmatched. Here the CDR3 reads CASSQDLRRLAANINNEQFF. The CDR3 region has the DNA TGCGCCAGCAGCCAAGATCTTCGGAGACTAGCCGCCAACATTAACAATGAGCAGTTCTTC.